The clone carrying this TCR beta chain has more than one count but fewer than ten. Its antigen is not known. The sample originates from a study of beta chain features in type 1 diabetes. Study-level points and caveats: The question of HLA type influencing TCRB rearrangement was one that remained unresolved here.

The authors reverse transcribed all of the isolated RNA, so sequencing captured expressed TCRB transcripts. Generated by immunoSEQ multiplex PCR, the TCRdb table keeps only in-frame clones and is missing some. The sample gives about 360,000 clones, around 12% of which show up once; about 0.018% is in the top ten. This CDR3 has 15 amino acids. Trimming cost V 3 bases and J 3 bases; bases outside gene matches: 4. From germline, CDR1 is SGHTA and CDR2 FQGNSA. Averaging around 110 mL, one heparinised blood draw was given by each donor. The sequence was collected from a man younger than 30 in good health. The sample consisted of naive CD4+ T cells from blood. V usage is TRBV7-2 and J usage is TRBJ1-1; 10 bases fit TRBD1. In DNA, the CDR3 is TGTGCCAGCAGCTTCCGGACAGGGGGTGACACTGAAGCTTTCTTT. It codes for CASSFRTGGDTEAFF.